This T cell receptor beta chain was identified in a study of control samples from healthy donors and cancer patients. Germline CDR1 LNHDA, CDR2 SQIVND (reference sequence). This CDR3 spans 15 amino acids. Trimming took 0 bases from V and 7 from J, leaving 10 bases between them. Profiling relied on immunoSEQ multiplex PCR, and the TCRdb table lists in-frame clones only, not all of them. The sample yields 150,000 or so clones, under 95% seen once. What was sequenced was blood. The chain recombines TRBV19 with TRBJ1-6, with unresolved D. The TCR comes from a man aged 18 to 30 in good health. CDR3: CASSIDSRSNSPLHF. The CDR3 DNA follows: TGTGCCAGTAGTATAGACTCAAGAAGCAATTCACCCCTCCACTTT.